This T cell receptor beta chain appears in the sequencing data of a study of identical twins. This clonotype was seen a few times. MiXCR, applied by TCRdb to the 5' RACE reads, yields one record per CDR3 protein. Seen here are 600,000 to 700,000 distinct CDR3 sequences, 20% to 25% observed once, and the top ten hold approximately 4.5%. Germline CDR1 DFQATT, CDR2 SNEGSKA (reference sequence). The CDR3 has 14 residues. V was shortened by 6 bases and J by 5 bases, with 19 bases between the two germline ends. The data also belong to a second study, concerning T cells expressing NK-cell markers. This second study says: The TCR beta repertoires were obtained from sorted CD3+CD56+NKG2C+, CD3+CD56+NKG2C- and CD3+CD56-NKG2C+ T cells. HCMV seropositivity marked most of the eight sequenced donors; one was seronegative.

The chain couples TRBV20-1 to TRBJ2-5; either TRBD1 or TRBD2 may fit D (6 bases each). The source of this sequence is a woman between 18 and 29 years old in good health. The sequencing sample was made of PBMCs. CDR3 loop: CSASAGHPGETQYF. Written as DNA, the CDR3 is TGCAGTGCGAGTGCGGGACACCCGGGGGAGACCCAGTACTTC.